This T cell receptor (beta chain) was retrieved from a study of spatial heterogeneity in lung cancer. Findings of the study overall: Coverage of tumor T cells, an estimated figure, was approximately 7.4% for alpha and approximately 12% for beta chains. How many expanded intratumoral alpha and beta TCRs were present tracked the tumor mutation count, which was a count of nonsynonymous mutations.

V was pared by 4 bases and J by 0 bases, with 4 bases between. This CDR3 comprises 13 residues. In germline, CDR1 is MRHNA, CDR2 SNTAGT. One entry per CDR3 protein results from TCRdb running MiXCR on the 5' RACE reads. In the table there are thousands of distinct CDR3 sequences, 9.5% to 14% of which are singletons. By share of the sample, this clonotype is medium-sized. The antigen remains unidentified. The time point here: sample taken at primary tumor resection. The source material was lung tumor tissue, sampled at surgery. The sequence derives from a male donor with early-stage non-small cell lung cancer. V gene TRBV6-4 combines with J gene TRBJ1-5; D not certain. CDR3 residues: CASSVDSNQPQHF. CDR3 DNA sequence: TGTGCCAGCAGTGTGGATAGCAATCAGCCCCAGCATTTT.